This T cell receptor beta chain came from a study of CD4 and CD8 cells across lung adenocarcinoma regions. Localized lung adenocarcinoma, a non-small cell lung cancer, affected the donors. The CDR3 has 17 residues. The V and J ends lost 4 bases and 7 bases, in that order; junction bases with no gene match: 12. The germline CDR1 and CDR2 sequences are LGHNA and YNFKEQ. TCRdb reprocessed the PCR reads via MiXCR and lists one record per CDR3 protein. The sample holds roughly 4,100 distinct CDR3 sequences, approximately 60% seen once. Sequenced input: CD4+ T cells from the center of a lung tumor. The sequence derives from a male donor with lung adenocarcinoma. The CD4 and CD8 labels of this study may be unreliable. J is TRBJ2-1 and V is TRBV4-2; 11 bases line up with TRBD2. For the CDR3, the DNA is TGTGCCAGCAGCCGAGTGTCTAGCGGGAGGTCGGTAAATGAGCAGTTCTTC. The encoded protein is CASSRVSSGRSVNEQFF.